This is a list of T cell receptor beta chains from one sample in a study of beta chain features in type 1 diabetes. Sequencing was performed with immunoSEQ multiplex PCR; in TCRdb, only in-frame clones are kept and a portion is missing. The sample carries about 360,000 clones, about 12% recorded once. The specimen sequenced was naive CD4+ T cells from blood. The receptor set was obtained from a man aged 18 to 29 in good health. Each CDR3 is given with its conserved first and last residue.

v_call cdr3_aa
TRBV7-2 CASSLDSGGGYEQYF
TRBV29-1 CSVMTGVNTEAFF
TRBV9 CASSFGLAGDYEQYF
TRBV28 CASTPPGTSLQEQFF
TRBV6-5 CASSFGRSTEAFF
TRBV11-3 CASSSPLRADTQYF
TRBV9 CASSSSPREKVYEQYF
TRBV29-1 CSVGVEINSPLHF
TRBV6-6 CASRGGTGVAGELFF
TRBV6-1 CASSEGPSNQPQHF
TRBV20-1 CSAAITDTQYF
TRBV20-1 CSASRVNEQFF
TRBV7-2 CASSSPGGVEETQYF
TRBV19 CASNAGGFLSGANVLTF
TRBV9 CASSVVQLAGTDTQYF
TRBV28 CASQPLGAGGLTDTQYF
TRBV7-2 CASSPEGQGGTEAFF
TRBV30 CAWSVLLAGELFF
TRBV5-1 CASSSSGTETQYF
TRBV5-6 CASRPGLHTDTQYF
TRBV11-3 CASSSAGIHEQYF
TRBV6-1 CASRVGDYSTDTQYF
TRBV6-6 CASSYSRTGATEAFF
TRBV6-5 CASSYSDGSPYEQYF
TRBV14 CASSQDAGRYGYTF
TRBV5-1 CASSFDGGTYEQYF
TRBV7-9 CASSQLGRNGYTF
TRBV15 CATSRDRDEAFF
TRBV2 CASSEDFGSQYF
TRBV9 CASSVGGGDEQYF
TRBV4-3 CASRRTLVEDYEQYF